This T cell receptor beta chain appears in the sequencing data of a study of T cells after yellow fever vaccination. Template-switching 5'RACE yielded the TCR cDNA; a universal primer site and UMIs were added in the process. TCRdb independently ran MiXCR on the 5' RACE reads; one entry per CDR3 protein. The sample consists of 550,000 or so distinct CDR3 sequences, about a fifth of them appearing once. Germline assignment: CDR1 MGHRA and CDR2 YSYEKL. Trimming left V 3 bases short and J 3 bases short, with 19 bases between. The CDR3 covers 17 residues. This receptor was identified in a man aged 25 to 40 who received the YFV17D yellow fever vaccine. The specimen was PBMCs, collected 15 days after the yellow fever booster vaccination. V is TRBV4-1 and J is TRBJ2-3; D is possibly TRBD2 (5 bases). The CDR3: CASSHNIGVEGTDTQYF. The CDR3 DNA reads TGCGCCAGCAGCCACAACATCGGGGTTGAAGGTACAGATACGCAGTATTTT.